Below are 2 T cell receptor beta chains sequenced from a single sample in a study of cytomegalovirus exposure and HLA in healthy donors. Using immunoSEQ multiplex PCR, the repertoire was profiled, and TCRdb retains in-frame clones only, with some absent. Among some 200,000 clones, approximately 83% were seen once, and the ten largest hold roughly 2.8%. Source material: PBMCs. The receptors come from a woman younger than 35 in good health and CMV-seropositive.

The J gene is TRBJ1-4, the V gene TRBV6-5; 8 bases map to TRBD1. Per the germline V gene, CDR1 is MNHEY and CDR2 is SVGAGI. This CDR3 is 15 amino acids long. V trimming: 4 bases; J trimming: 6 bases; junction bases outside the gene matches: 7. The CDR3 reads CASSSSQGAHEKLFF. CDR3 coding DNA: TGTGCCAGCAGTTCTAGCCAGGGGGCACATGAAAAACTGTTTTTT.

CDR3 sequence reads: CASSKSPGQGYGYTF. The CDR3 DNA sequence: TGTGCCAGCAGCAAGTCACCGGGACAGGGTTATGGCTACACCTTC. This rearrangement joins TRBV28 to TRBJ1-2; 9 bases line up with TRBD1. Germline assignment: CDR1 MDHEN and CDR2 SYDVKM. Germline trimming cut 6 bases from V and 5 bases from J; bases unmatched to any gene: 10. This CDR3 is 15 amino acids long.